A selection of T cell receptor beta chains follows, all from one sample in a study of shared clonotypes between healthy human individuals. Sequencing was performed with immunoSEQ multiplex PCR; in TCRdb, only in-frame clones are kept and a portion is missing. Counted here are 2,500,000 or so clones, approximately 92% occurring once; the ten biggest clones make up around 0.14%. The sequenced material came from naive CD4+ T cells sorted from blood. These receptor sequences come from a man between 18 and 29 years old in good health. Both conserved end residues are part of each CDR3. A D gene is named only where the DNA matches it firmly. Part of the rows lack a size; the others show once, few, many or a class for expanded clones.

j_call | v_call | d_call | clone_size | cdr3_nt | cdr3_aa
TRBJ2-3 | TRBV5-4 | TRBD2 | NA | TGTGCCAGCAGCTTGTACACTAGCGGGAGCACAGATACGCAGTATTTT | CASSLYTSGSTDTQYF
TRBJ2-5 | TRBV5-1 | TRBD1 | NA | TGCGCCAGCAGCCCCGAGGACAGGGTCCAAGAGACCCAGTACTTC | CASSPEDRVQETQYF
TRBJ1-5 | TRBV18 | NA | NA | TGTGCCAGCTCACCAGGGGTAGGGAATCAGCCCCAGCATTTT | CASSPGVGNQPQHF
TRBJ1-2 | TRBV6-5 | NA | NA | TGTGCCAGCAGTGCCCGGACGGGGGACTATGGCTACACCTTC | CASSARTGDYGYTF
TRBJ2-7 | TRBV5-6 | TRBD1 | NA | TGTGCCAGCAGCTTGGGGGACAGGGTCTACGAGCAGTACTTC | CASSLGDRVYEQYF
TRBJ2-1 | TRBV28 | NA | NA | TGTGCCAGCAGGGGGCCTGGGGGGATAAGCTCCTACAATGAGCAGTTCTTC | CASRGPGGISSYNEQFF
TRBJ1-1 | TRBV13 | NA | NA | TGTGCCAGCAACAGACAGGATCGTATTACTGAAGCTTTCTTT | CASNRQDRITEAFF
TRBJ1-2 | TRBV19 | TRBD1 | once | TGTGCCAGTAGCGGGACAGTCGGACCGTATGGCTACACCTTC | CASSGTVGPYGYTF
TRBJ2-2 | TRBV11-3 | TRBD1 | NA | TGTGCCAGCAGCCGACAGGGAACCGGGGAGCTGTTTTTT | CASSRQGTGELFF
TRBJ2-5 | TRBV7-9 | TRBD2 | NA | TGTGCCAGCAGCCCGGTGTTAGCGGGAGGAAGGGAGACCCAGTACTTC | CASSPVLAGGRETQYF